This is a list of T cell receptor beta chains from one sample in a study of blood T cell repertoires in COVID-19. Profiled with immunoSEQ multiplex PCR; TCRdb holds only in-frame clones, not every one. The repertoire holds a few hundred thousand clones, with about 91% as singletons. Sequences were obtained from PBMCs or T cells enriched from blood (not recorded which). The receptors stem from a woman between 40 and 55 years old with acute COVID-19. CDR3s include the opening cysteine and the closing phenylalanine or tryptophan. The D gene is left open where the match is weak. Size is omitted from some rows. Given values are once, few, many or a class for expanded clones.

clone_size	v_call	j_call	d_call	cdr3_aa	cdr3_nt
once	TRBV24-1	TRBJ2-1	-	CATSDVQNEQFF	TGTGCCACCAGTGACGTTCAGAATGAGCAGTTCTTC
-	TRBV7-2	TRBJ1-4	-	CASSFRNEKLFF	TGTGCCAGCAGCTTTAGAAATGAAAAACTGTTTTTT
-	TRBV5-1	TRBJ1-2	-	CASSPQPVNYGYTF	TGCGCCAGCAGCCCCCAACCAGTTAACTATGGCTACACCTTC
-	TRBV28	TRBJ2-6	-	CATQVSGANVLTF	TGTGCCACTCAGGTCTCTGGGGCCAACGTCCTGACTTTC
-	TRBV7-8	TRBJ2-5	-	CASSFLPGQRQETQYF	TGTGCCAGCAGTTTCCTACCGGGACAACGACAAGAGACCCAGTACTTC
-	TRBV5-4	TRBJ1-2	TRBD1	CASSFPGQNYGYTF	TGTGCCAGCAGCTTTCCGGGACAGAACTATGGCTACACCTTC
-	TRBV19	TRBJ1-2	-	CASSYDSNYGYTF	TGTGCCAGTAGTTACGACTCTAACTATGGCTACACCTTC
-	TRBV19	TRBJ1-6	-	CASAPGEYSPLHF	TGTGCCAGTGCTCCGGGAGAATATTCACCCCTCCACTTT
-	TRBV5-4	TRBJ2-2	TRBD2	CASSLAGTSGGAGSGELFF	TGTGCCAGCAGCTTGGCCGGGACTAGCGGGGGGGCCGGTTCCGGGGAGCTGTTTTTT
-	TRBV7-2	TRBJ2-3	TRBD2	CASRAPGLAGKGGNTQYF	TGTGCCAGCAGGGCTCCGGGACTAGCGGGAAAAGGCGGCAATACGCAGTATTTT
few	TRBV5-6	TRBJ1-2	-	CASEGRPTNYGYTF	TGTGCCTCCGAGGGGAGGCCAACTAACTATGGCTACACCTTC
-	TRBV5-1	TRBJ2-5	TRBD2	CASSLWTSGVAQETQYF	TGCGCCAGCAGCCTTTGGACTAGCGGGGTTGCACAAGAGACCCAGTACTTC
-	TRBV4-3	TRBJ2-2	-	CASSQDRNTGELFF	TGCGCCAGCAGCCAAGATCGGAACACCGGGGAGCTGTTTTTT
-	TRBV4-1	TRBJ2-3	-	CASSQTADTQYF	TGCGCCAGCAGCCAGACAGCAGATACGCAGTATTTT
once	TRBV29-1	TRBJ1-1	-	CSAGHRSWNTEAFF	TGCAGCGCCGGACACCGGAGCTGGAACACTGAAGCTTTCTTT
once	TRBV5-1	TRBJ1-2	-	CASSPRGEGGYTF	TGCGCCAGCAGCCCCCGGGGGGAGGGCGGCTACACCTTC
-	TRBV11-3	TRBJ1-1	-	CASSLNQGTEAFF	TGTGCCAGCAGCTTAAATCAGGGCACTGAAGCTTTCTTT
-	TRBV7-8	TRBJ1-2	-	CASSFSRSSGYTF	TGTGCCAGCAGCTTTTCGCGCTCTTCTGGCTACACCTTC
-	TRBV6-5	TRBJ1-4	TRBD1	CASRGEHRGNEKLFF	TGTGCCAGCCGAGGAGAGCACAGGGGTAATGAAAAACTGTTTTTT
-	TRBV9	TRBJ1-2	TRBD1	CASSVGAGGYGYTF	TGTGCCAGCAGCGTAGGGGCAGGGGGCTATGGCTACACCTTC
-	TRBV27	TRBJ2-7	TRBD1	CASSLSIPGQGNEQYF	TGTGCCAGCAGTTTATCTATTCCGGGACAGGGGAACGAGCAGTACTTC
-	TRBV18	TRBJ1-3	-	CASSPSPGNTIYF	TGTGCCAGCTCACCAAGCCCTGGAAACACCATATATTTT
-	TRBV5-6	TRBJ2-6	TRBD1	CASSWGTGAGANVLTF	TGTGCCAGCAGCTGGGGGACAGGGGCTGGGGCCAACGTCCTGACTTTC
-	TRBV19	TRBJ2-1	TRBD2	CASTYRGAGTSGRNNEQFF	TGTGCCAGTACCTATAGGGGGGCCGGGACTAGCGGACGAAACAATGAGCAGTTCTTC
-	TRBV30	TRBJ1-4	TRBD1	CASRTGTVLFF	TGTGCCAGTCGGACAGGGACAGTGCTGTTTTTT
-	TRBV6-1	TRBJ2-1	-	CASSERGGLLYNEQFF	TGTGCCAGCAGTGAACGTGGGGGACTGCTTTACAATGAGCAGTTCTTC
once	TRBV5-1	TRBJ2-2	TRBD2	CASSLPSGNTGELFF	TGCGCCAGCAGCTTGCCTAGCGGGAACACCGGGGAGCTGTTTTTT
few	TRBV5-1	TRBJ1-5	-	CASSLTSNQPQHF	TGCGCCAGCAGCTTAACAAGCAATCAGCCCCAGCATTTT
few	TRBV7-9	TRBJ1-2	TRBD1	CASSPGGQGSGYTF	TGTGCCAGCAGCCCAGGGGGACAGGGCAGTGGCTACACCTTC
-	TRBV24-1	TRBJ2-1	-	CATSDFTGGEFLYNEQFF	TGTGCCACCAGTGATTTTACTGGAGGGGAGTTCCTTTACAATGAGCAGTTCTTC
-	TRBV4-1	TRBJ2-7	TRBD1	CASSLDRGYDEQYF	TGCGCCAGCAGCCTGGACAGGGGATACGACGAGCAGTACTTC
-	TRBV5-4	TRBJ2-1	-	CASSLGGARGQFF	TGTGCCAGCAGCTTAGGCGGGGCACGGGGGCAGTTCTTC
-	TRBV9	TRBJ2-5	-	CASSVSGNQETQYF	TGTGCCAGCAGCGTAAGCGGCAACCAAGAGACCCAGTACTTC
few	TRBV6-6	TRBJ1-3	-	CASSRQDSGNTIYF	TGTGCCAGCAGTAGACAGGACTCTGGAAACACCATATATTTT
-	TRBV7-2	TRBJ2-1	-	CASSLSRGHNEQFF	TGTGCCAGCAGCTTATCAAGGGGCCACAATGAGCAGTTCTTC
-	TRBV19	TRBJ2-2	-	CASSIVGQNTGELFF	TGTGCCAGTAGTATAGTTGGACAGAACACCGGGGAGCTGTTTTTT
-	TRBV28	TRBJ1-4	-	CASSQRNEKLFF	TGTGCCAGCAGCCAGCGTAATGAAAAACTGTTTTTT
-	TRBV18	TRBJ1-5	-	CASSPGGGNQPQHF	TGTGCCAGCTCACCAGGAGGTGGCAATCAGCCCCAGCATTTT
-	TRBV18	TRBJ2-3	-	CASSPLGSVSTDTQYF	TGTGCCAGCTCACCTCTTGGGAGCGTGAGCACAGATACGCAGTATTTT
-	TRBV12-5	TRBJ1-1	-	CASGLRAEAFF	TGTGCTAGTGGTTTACGGGCTGAAGCTTTCTTT
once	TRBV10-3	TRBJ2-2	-	CAITSDLLNTGELFF	TGTGCCATCACCTCGGACTTACTGAACACCGGGGAGCTGTTTTTT
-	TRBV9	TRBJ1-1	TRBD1	CASSTTGFGTEAFF	TGTGCCAGCAGCACGACAGGGTTCGGAACTGAAGCTTTCTTT
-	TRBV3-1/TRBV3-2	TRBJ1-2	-	CASSQAPGVNYGYTF	TGTGCCAGCAGCCAAGCACCAGGGGTTAACTATGGCTACACCTTC
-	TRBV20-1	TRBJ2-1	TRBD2	CSASLAGESNEQFF	TGCAGTGCTAGTCTAGCGGGAGAGTCCAATGAGCAGTTCTTC
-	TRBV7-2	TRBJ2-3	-	CASSLVGIETALYF	TGTGCCAGCAGCTTAGTCGGTATCGAGACTGCGCTGTATTTT
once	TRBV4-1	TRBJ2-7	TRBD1	CASTPRPDRVYEQYF	TGCGCCAGCACCCCTCGGCCCGACAGGGTCTACGAGCAGTACTTC
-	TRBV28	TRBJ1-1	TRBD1	CASRTGGQMDCAFF	TGTGCCAGCAGGACAGGGGGCCAAATGGATTGCGCTTTCTTT
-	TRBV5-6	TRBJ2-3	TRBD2	CASSRRTSGSNTQYF	TGTGCCAGCAGCCGTAGGACTAGCGGGAGTAATACGCAGTATTTT
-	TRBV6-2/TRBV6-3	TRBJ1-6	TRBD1	CASSPTLTGGGFAYNSPLHF	TGTGCCAGCAGCCCGACCCTGACAGGGGGCGGTTTCGCCTATAATTCACCCCTCCACTTT
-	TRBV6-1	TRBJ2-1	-	CASSVLQGLSGDTQFF	TGTGCCAGCAGTGTCCTACAGGGGCTTAGCGGGGATACCCAGTTCTTC
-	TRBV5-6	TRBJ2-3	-	CASSLELHRTDTQYF	TGTGCCAGCAGCTTGGAACTACACCGCACAGATACGCAGTATTTT
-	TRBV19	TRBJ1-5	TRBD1	CASTLTGGNQPQHF	TGTGCCAGTACCCTGACAGGGGGCAATCAGCCCCAGCATTTT